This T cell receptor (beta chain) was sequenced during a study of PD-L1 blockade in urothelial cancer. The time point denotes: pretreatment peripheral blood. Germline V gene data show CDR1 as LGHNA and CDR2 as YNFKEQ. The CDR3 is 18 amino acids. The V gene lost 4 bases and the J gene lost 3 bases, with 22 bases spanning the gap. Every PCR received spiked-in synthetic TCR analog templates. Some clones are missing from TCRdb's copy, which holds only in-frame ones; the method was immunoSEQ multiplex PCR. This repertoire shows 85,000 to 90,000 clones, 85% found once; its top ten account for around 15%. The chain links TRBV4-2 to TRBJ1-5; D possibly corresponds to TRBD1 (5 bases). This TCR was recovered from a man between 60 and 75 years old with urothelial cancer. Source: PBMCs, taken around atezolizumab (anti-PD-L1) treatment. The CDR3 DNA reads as TGTGCCAGCAGCCCTGCCGGCTTTACCGGGGGAGACAATCAGCCCCAGCATTTT. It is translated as CASSPAGFTGGDNQPQHF.